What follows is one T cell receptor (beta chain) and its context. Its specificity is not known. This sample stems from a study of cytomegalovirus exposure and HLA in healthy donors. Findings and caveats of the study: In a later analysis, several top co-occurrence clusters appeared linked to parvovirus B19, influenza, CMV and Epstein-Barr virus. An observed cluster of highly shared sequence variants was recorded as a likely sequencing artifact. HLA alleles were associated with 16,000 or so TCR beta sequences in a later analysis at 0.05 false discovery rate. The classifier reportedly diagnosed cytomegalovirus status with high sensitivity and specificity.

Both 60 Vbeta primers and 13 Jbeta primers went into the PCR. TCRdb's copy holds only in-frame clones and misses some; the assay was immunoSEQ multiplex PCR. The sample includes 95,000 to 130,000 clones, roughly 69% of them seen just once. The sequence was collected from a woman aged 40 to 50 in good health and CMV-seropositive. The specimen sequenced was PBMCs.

CDR3 coding DNA: TGTGCCAGTAGTCCCCCGGACAGAGGTAGGGGGAATCAGCCCCAGCATTTT. Protein: CASSPPDRGRGNQPQHF. V gene TRBV19 combines with J gene TRBJ1-5; a weak D match, TRBD1 (6 bases). The CDR3 is 17 residues long. Trimming left V 5 bases short and J 4 bases short, with 21 bases between. Germline assignment: CDR1 LNHDA and CDR2 SQIVND (reference sequence).